Below are 9 T cell receptor beta chains sequenced from a single sample in a study of cytomegalovirus exposure and HLA in healthy donors. This PCR relied on a set of 60 Vbeta primers and 13 Jbeta primers. The data were produced by immunoSEQ multiplex PCR, yet TCRdb's version contains in-frame clones alone and is incomplete. The data contain 70,000 to 85,000 clones, 74% of them singletons. Sequencing was carried out using PBMCs. The receptors derive from a man aged 40-49 years in good health and CMV-seropositive.

The chain links TRBV28 to TRBJ1-2, with D possibly TRBD1 on 5 matching bases. V lost 1 base and J lost 6, with 6 bases in between. CDR1 and CDR2 from the germline V gene are MDHEN and SYDVKM. This CDR3 is 12 amino acids long. CDR3 residues: CASSLSGDGYTF. The CDR3, as DNA: TGTGCCAGCAGTTTATCGGGGGATGGCTACACCTTC.

This chain connects TRBV6-5 to TRBJ1-6, with D tentatively TRBD1 (6 bases). The CDR3 consists of 15 residues. Germline CDR1 and CDR2: MNHEY and SVGAGI. V was cut by 2 bases and J by 7 bases, with 12 bases left in between. The CDR3 nucleotides are TGTGCCAGCAGTTACAGAGGGGGAAGGAATTCACCCCTCCACTTT. Its translation is CASSYRGGRNSPLHF.

There are a few counts of this clone. The chain has TRBV7-2 and TRBJ2-1; D is possibly TRBD2 (6 bases). The germline V and J ends were trimmed by 4 bases and 2 bases, with 9 bases remaining between them. The germline V gene has CDR1 SGHTA and CDR2 FQGNSA. CDR3 length equals 14 residues. CDR3 in DNA: TGTGCCAGCAGCTCGGGACTCACCTACAATGAGCAGTTCTTC. Translated, it gives CASSSGLTYNEQFF.

In its sample, this clone was seen a few times. The chain recombines TRBV9 with TRBJ1-6; 9 nucleotides align to TRBD1. Germline loops: CDR1 SGDLS, CDR2 YYNGEE. The CDR3 runs to 15 residues. V gave up 4 bases and J gave up 7 bases; unmatched junction bases: 6. The CDR3 loop is CASSPTTGGNSPLHF. In nucleotides, the CDR3 is TGTGCCAGCAGCCCCACGACAGGGGGAAATTCACCCCTCCACTTT.

The chain employs TRBV7-2 and TRBJ1-6; D gene ambiguous. Germline V gene lookup returns CDR1 SGHTA and CDR2 FQGNSA. Trimming stripped 5 bases from V and 11 bases from J, with 19 bases between. This CDR3 contains 15 residues. The CDR3 coding sequence is TGTGCCAGCAGCCCACCCCCGGCAGGTCCGACACCCCTCCACTTT. Its protein is CASSPPPAGPTPLHF.

The count of this clone is one. V and J are TRBV4-3 and TRBJ2-3; possibly TRBD2 for D (5 bases). The V and J ends lost 4 bases and 6 bases respectively, with 26 bases between them. The CDR3 is made up of 18 amino acids. Germline-derived CDR1 and CDR2 are LGHNA and YSLEER. The CDR3 protein is CASSPNGRRGPRSDTQYF. CDR3 bases: TGCGCCAGCAGCCCTAATGGGAGAAGAGGGCCAAGGTCTGATACGCAGTATTTT.

The chain recombines TRBV25-1 with TRBJ1-1; D ambiguous. Germline V gene data show CDR1 as MGHDK and CDR2 as SYGVNS. This CDR3 has 11 amino acids. With 10 bases removed from V and 14 bases from J, the gap between germline ends came to 20 bases. In DNA form, the CDR3 reads TGTGCCACCATGTCAGCGGTGAGGGCCTTCTTT. As protein: CATMSAVRAFF.

This clone occurred once. The V call is TRBV6-1, the J call TRBJ1-1, with D unresolved. The V gene lost 6 bases and the J gene lost 8 bases, with 10 bases spanning the gap. The CDR3 consists of 11 residues. Per germline, CDR1 MNHNS and CDR2 SASEGT. The CDR3 DNA reads TGTGCCAGCAGGTTGGGAGGCGAAGCTTTCTTT. Translated, it gives CASRLGGEAFF.

As DNA, the CDR3 is TGTGCCAGCAGCCTGGTAGGGGGTTCGGCTGGGGCCAACGTCCTGACTTTC. Translation gives CASSLVGGSAGANVLTF. The V and J genes are TRBV7-3 and TRBJ2-6, with D possibly being TRBD1 (6 bases). The CDR3 totals 17 residues. Germline V lookup: CDR1 SGHTA, CDR2 FQGTGA. V gave up 5 bases and J gave up 2 bases, with 16 bases separating them.